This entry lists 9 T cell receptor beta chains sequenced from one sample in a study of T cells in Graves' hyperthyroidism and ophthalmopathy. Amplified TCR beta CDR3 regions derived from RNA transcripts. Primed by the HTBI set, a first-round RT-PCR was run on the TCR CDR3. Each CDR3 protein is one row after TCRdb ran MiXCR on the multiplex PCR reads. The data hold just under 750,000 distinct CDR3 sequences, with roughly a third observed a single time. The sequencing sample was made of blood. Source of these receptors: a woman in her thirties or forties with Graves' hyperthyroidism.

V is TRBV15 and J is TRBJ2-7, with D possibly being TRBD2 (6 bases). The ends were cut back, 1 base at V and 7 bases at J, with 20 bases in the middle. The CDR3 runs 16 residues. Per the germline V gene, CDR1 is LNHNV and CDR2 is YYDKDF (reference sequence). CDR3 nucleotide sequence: TGTGCCACCAGCAGAGTCGGAGCGGGCTCTCGTCTGGAGCAGTACTTC. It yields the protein CATSRVGAGSRLEQYF.

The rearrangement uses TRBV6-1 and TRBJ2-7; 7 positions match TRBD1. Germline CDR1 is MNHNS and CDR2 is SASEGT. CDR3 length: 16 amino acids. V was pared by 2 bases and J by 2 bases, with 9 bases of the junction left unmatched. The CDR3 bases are TGTGCCAGCAGTGAATCCGTCGCCGGGACAGCCTACGAGCAGTACTTC. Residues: CASSESVAGTAYEQYF.

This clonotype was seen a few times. The CDR3 DNA reads as TGCGCCAGCAGCGGACCACAGGGAAAGAACACTGAAGCTTTCTTT. This translates into CASSGPQGKNTEAFF. This sequence joins TRBV5-1 and TRBJ1-1, with D possibly TRBD1 on 6 matching bases. The V gene's germline CDR1 is SGHRS and CDR2 YFSETQ. This CDR3 spans 15 amino acids. V was pared by 4 bases and J by 1 base, with 14 bases between.

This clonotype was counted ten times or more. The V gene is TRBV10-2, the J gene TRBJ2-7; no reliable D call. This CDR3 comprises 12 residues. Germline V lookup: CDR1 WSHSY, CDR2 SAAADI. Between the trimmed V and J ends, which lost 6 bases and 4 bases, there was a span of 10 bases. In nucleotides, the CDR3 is TGCGCCAGCAGACACGAGATTTACGAGCAGTACTTC. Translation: CASRHEIYEQYF.

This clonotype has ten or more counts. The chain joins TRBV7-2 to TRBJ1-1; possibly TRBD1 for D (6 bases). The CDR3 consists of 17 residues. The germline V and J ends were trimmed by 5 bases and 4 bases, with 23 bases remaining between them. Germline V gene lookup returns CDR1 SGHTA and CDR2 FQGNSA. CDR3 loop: CASSLIVFGGLGTEAFF. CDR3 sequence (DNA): TGTGCCAGCAGCCTGATTGTGTTCGGGGGGCTGGGCACTGAAGCTTTCTTT.

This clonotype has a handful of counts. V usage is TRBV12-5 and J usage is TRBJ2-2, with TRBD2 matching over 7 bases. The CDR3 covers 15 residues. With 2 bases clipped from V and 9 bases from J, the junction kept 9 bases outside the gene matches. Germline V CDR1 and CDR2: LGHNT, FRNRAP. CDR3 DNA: TGTGCTAGTGGTTTGACGACGACTAGCTTTCGGGAGCTGTTTTTT. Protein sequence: CASGLTTTSFRELFF.

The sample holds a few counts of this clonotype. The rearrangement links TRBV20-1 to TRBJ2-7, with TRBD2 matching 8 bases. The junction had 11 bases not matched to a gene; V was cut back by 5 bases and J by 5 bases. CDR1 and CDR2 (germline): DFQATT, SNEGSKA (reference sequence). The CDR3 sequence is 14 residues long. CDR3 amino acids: CSAPGGLAANEQYF. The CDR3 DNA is TGCAGTGCTCCCGGTGGACTAGCTGCAAACGAGCAGTACTTC.

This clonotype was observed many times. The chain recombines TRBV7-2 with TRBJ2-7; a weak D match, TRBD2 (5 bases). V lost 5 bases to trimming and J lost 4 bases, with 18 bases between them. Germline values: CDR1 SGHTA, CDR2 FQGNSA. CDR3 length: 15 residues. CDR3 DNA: TGTGCCAGCAGCGCCATCGCCGGGGTACGGTACGAGCAGTACTTC. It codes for CASSAIAGVRYEQYF.

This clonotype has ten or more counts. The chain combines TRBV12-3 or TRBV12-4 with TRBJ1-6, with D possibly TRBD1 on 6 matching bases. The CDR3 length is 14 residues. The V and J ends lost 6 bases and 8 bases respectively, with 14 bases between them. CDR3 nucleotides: TGTGCCAGCAGCACAGGGCTTCGGGATTCACCCCTCCACTTT. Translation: CASSTGLRDSPLHF.